This T cell receptor (beta chain) emerged from a study of T cell responses to AZD1222 COVID-19 vaccine. This CDR3 has 13 residues. The germline CDR1 and CDR2 sequences are MGHDK and SYGVNS. Deletions cut 6 bases from V and 4 bases from J, with 9 bases between. Measured with immunoSEQ multiplex PCR; TCRdb has only the in-frame clones, and not every one. This sample has 100,000 or so clones, with about 86% found just once. The input for sequencing was peripheral blood, taken on day 0 of AZD1222 vaccination. This chain uses TRBV25-1 with TRBJ2-2; D remains ambiguous. The source of this sequence is an adult in good health. The CDR3 loop reads CASSQGPTGELFF. CDR3 nucleotides: TGTGCCAGCAGCCAAGGGCCCACCGGGGAGCTGTTTTTT.